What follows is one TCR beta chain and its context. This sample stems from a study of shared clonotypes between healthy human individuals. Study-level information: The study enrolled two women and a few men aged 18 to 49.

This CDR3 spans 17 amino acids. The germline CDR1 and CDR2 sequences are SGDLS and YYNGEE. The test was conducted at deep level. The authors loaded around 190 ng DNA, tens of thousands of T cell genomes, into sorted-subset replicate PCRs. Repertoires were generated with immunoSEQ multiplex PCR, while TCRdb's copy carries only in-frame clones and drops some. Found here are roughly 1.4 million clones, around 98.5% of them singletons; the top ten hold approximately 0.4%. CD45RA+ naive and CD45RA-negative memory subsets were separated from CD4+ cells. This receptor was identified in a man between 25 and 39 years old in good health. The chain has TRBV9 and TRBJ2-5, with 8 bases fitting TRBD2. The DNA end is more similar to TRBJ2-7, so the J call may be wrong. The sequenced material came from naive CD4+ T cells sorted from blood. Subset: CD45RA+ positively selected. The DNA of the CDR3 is TGTGCCAGCAGCGTAGCCCCCACGGTAGCGGGGCCCTACGAGCAGTACTTC. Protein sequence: CASSVAPTVAGPYEQYF.